Listed below are T cell receptor beta chains from one sample, sequenced in a study of identical twins. TCRdb redid the calling of the 5' RACE reads with MiXCR, one entry per CDR3 protein. This sample has just over 500,000 distinct CDR3 sequences, with less than 25% found just once. The data were also submitted as part of a second study, on T cells expressing NK-cell markers.

The sample taken for sequencing was CD4+ T cells sorted from blood. The receptors derive from a woman aged 18-30 years in good health. Both conserved end residues are part of each CDR3. A D gene is named only where the DNA matches it firmly. Size is omitted from some rows. Given values are once, few, many or a class for expanded clones.

size: few
D: -
J: TRBJ1-6
V: TRBV11-2
CDR3: CAGNQGGGSPLHF
DNA: TGTGCCGGTAATCAGGGCGGCGGCTCACCCCTCCACTTT

size: few
D: -
J: TRBJ1-1
V: TRBV20-1
CDR3: CSARGPWQGNTEAFF
DNA: TGCAGTGCTAGAGGCCCCTGGCAGGGGAATACTGAAGCTTTCTTT

size: -
D: -
J: TRBJ2-2
V: TRBV7-2
CDR3: CASTPTGATGELFF
DNA: TGTGCCAGCACCCCCACAGGAGCCACCGGGGAGCTGTTTTTT

size: few
D: -
J: TRBJ2-5
V: TRBV18
CDR3: CASSQSVGQQETQYF
DNA: TGTGCCAGCTCACAAAGCGTCGGACAGCAAGAGACCCAGTACTTC

size: -
D: -
J: TRBJ2-7
V: TRBV6-1
CDR3: CASGSRSAAYEQYF
DNA: TGTGCCAGCGGATCCAGAAGCGCAGCCTACGAGCAGTACTTC

size: -
D: -
J: TRBJ1-1
V: TRBV10-2
CDR3: CASSERGGEAFF
DNA: TGCGCCAGCAGTGAACGTGGGGGTGAAGCTTTCTTT

size: -
D: TRBD1
J: TRBJ2-7
V: TRBV24-1
CDR3: CATSPGTGGYEQYF
DNA: TGTGCCACCAGTCCCGGGACAGGGGGCTACGAGCAGTACTTC

size: few
D: TRBD1
J: TRBJ2-1
V: TRBV29-1
CDR3: CSVEGQGNEQFF
DNA: TGCAGCGTTGAAGGACAGGGCAATGAGCAGTTCTTC

size: few
D: -
J: TRBJ1-1
V: TRBV10-3
CDR3: CAISGGAGDTEAFF
DNA: TGTGCCATCAGTGGGGGGGCGGGGGACACTGAAGCTTTCTTT

size: -
D: TRBD1
J: TRBJ2-2
V: TRBV12-3/TRBV12-4
CDR3: CASSLETGDTGELFF
DNA: TGTGCCAGCAGTTTAGAGACAGGGGACACCGGGGAGCTGTTTTTT

size: few
D: TRBD1
J: TRBJ2-1
V: TRBV20-1
CDR3: CSAFGTGGVSYNEQFF
DNA: TGCAGTGCTTTTGGGACAGGGGGGGTCTCCTACAATGAGCAGTTCTTC

size: -
D: -
J: TRBJ1-2
V: TRBV6-1
CDR3: CASSDLRSGYGYTF
DNA: TGTGCCAGCAGCGACCTCCGTTCTGGCTATGGCTACACCTTC

size: -
D: -
J: TRBJ2-6
V: TRBV18
CDR3: CASSPSLLVGSGANVLTF
DNA: TGTGCCAGCTCACCCAGTTTGTTAGTGGGGTCAGGGGCCAACGTCCTGACTTTC

size: -
D: TRBD1
J: TRBJ2-3
V: TRBV6-5
CDR3: CASSFGTAADTQYF
DNA: TGTGCCAGCAGTTTTGGGACAGCGGCAGATACGCAGTATTTT

size: few
D: -
J: TRBJ2-2
V: TRBV24-1
CDR3: CATSDGGGSNTGELFF
DNA: TGTGCCACCAGTGATGGGGGCGGCTCGAACACCGGGGAGCTGTTTTTT

size: -
D: -
J: TRBJ1-5
V: TRBV11-2
CDR3: CASSLSVQGSGSNQPQHF
DNA: TGTGCCAGCAGCTTATCAGTGCAGGGCTCGGGAAGCAATCAGCCCCAGCATTTT

size: -
D: TRBD2
J: TRBJ2-7
V: TRBV4-2
CDR3: CASSAPMGDKGLAGSEEQYF
DNA: TGTGCCAGCAGCGCGCCCATGGGGGATAAGGGACTAGCGGGATCGGAGGAGCAGTACTTC

size: few
D: TRBD1
J: TRBJ2-1
V: TRBV20-1
CDR3: CSVNPGQLNNEQFF
DNA: TGCAGTGTGAACCCGGGACAGCTAAACAATGAGCAGTTCTTC

size: -
D: -
J: TRBJ2-5
V: TRBV20-1
CDR3: CSVWGATIGTQYF
DNA: TGCAGTGTTTGGGGGGCCACGATTGGGACCCAGTACTTC

size: -
D: TRBD1
J: TRBJ2-5
V: TRBV29-1
CDR3: CSCRDRGGGETQYF
DNA: TGCAGTTGCCGGGACAGGGGAGGGGGAGAGACCCAGTACTTC

size: many
D: -
J: TRBJ2-7
V: TRBV5-5
CDR3: CASSLTEAGYEQYF
DNA: TGTGCCAGCAGCTTAACGGAAGCTGGCTACGAGCAGTACTTC

size: few
D: TRBD1
J: TRBJ1-1
V: TRBV20-1
CDR3: CSAPRTGSLGTEAFF
DNA: TGCAGTGCTCCTCGGACAGGGAGCTTAGGCACTGAAGCTTTCTTT

size: few
D: -
J: TRBJ2-7
V: TRBV20-1
CDR3: CSARDVNYEQYF
DNA: TGCAGTGCTAGGGACGTCAACTACGAGCAGTACTTC

size: few
D: TRBD2
J: TRBJ2-3
V: TRBV20-1
CDR3: CSAIVAGPTDTQYF
DNA: TGCAGTGCTATCGTAGCGGGGCCCACAGATACGCAGTATTTT

size: few
D: TRBD2
J: TRBJ2-3
V: TRBV18
CDR3: CASSPPLAGGTTDTQYF
DNA: TGTGCCAGCTCACCACCCCTAGCGGGGGGGACCACAGATACGCAGTATTTT

size: few
D: -
J: TRBJ2-1
V: TRBV7-9
CDR3: CASSPRDDGGDNEQFF
DNA: TGTGCCAGCAGCCCCCGGGACGACGGCGGGGACAATGAGCAGTTCTTC

size: -
D: -
J: TRBJ2-7
V: TRBV7-2
CDR3: CASSLRVAMQYF
DNA: TGTGCCAGCAGCTTAAGGGTAGCGATGCAGTACTTC

size: -
D: -
J: TRBJ2-4
V: TRBV12-3/TRBV12-4
CDR3: CASSPPTRSNIQYF
DNA: TGTGCCAGCAGTCCTCCGACTAGATCAAACATTCAGTACTTC

size: -
D: TRBD1
J: TRBJ2-4
V: TRBV7-9
CDR3: CASILSGGRNIQYF
DNA: TGTGCCAGCATCTTGTCAGGGGGCAGGAACATTCAGTACTTC

size: -
D: -
J: TRBJ1-1
V: TRBV12-3/TRBV12-4
CDR3: CASSSRSRGDTEAFF
DNA: TGTGCCAGCAGTTCCCGCAGCCGCGGGGACACTGAAGCTTTCTTT

size: -
D: -
J: TRBJ2-2
V: TRBV9
CDR3: CASSVITGELFF
DNA: TGTGCCAGCAGCGTAATCACCGGGGAGCTGTTTTTT

size: few
D: TRBD1
J: TRBJ2-1
V: TRBV3-1
CDR3: CASSPGDRGRYNEQFF
DNA: TGTGCCAGCAGCCCCGGGGACAGGGGGCGCTACAATGAGCAGTTCTTC

size: -
D: -
J: TRBJ2-3
V: TRBV4-3
CDR3: CASSQAGRPGDTQYF
DNA: TGCGCCAGCAGCCAAGCGGGGCGGCCAGGGGATACGCAGTATTTT

size: many
D: TRBD1
J: TRBJ1-1
V: TRBV20-1
CDR3: CSARLLQGGTEAFF
DNA: TGCAGTGCTAGACTACTACAGGGGGGCACTGAAGCTTTCTTT

size: many
D: -
J: TRBJ2-6
V: TRBV10-3
CDR3: CALKVAGANVLTF
DNA: TGTGCCCTGAAGGTTGCTGGGGCCAACGTCCTGACTTTC